This entry features one TCR beta chain sequence. It lacks a known antigen. Base qualities are not at hand, and no much larger clone is one base apart. The cohort was made up of about 670 healthy bone marrow donors. At the time of sampling, all cohort members were nominally healthy, though unrecorded immune exposures were likely present. The donor was CMV seropositive and was included in the group of 250 to 350 seropositive cohort members. Each donor provided a peripheral blood sample, and peripheral blood mononuclear cells were used for TCR beta sequencing. Genomic DNA extraction from the blood cell samples was performed with the Qiagen DNeasy Blood Extraction Kit. From V the trimming removes 1 base and from J it removes 5 bases, while the gene matches leave 10 bases of the junction unaccounted for. The germline V gene gives CDR1 as SGDLS and CDR2 as YYNGEE. The CDR3 numbers 16 residues from cysteine through phenylalanine. Here the CDR3 DNA is all that survives: 48 bases in frame from base 1.

The protocol used for the library was the immunoSEQ multiplex PCR assay. For the multiplex PCR, a mixture combining 60 forward primers for TCR Vbeta segments and 13 reverse primers for TCR Jbeta segments was used. The CDR3 region of rearranged TCR beta genes was amplified from genomic DNA with a multiplex PCR assay. Amplified TCR beta libraries were sequenced as 87-base-pair reads on the Illumina HiSeq System. The paper's processing steps were these. Across the roughly 670 repertoires, a later analysis counted some 81 million unique TCR beta chains, about 10 million of which were shared by at least two donors. Raw reads were error-corrected and collapsed into unique sequences with a nearest-neighbor algorithm that merged closely related sequences to remove PCR and sequencing errors. Alignment of CDR3 sequences to IMGT reference sequences was used to assign V, D and J gene segments. Each retained sequence needed at least a six-nucleotide match to both a V gene segment and a J gene segment. Rearrangements were called productive when the CDR3 lacked stop codons and stayed in frame with V and J; all others were non-productive. CDR3 was defined by IMGT convention, running from the second conserved V-encoded cysteine to the conserved J-encoded phenylalanine. The earlier analysis of about 530 of the donors excluded any sequence lacking an unambiguous match to a single V gene segment. An earlier analysis of just under 600 of the donors called V segments functional above 56.7% productive rearrangements and segregating when the between-donor standard deviation exceeded 5%. To diagnose cytomegalovirus status from the catalog of TCR beta chain sequences, a statistical classification framework was built. A later analysis assigned V and J genes by comparing TCR nucleotide sequences with IMGT/GENE-DB human TR gene sequences. Using the TCRdist pipeline, a later analysis assigned CDR3 sequences along with most-parsimonious VDJ recombination scenarios. In a later analysis, each TCR beta chain was defined by its CDR3 amino acid sequence together with its V-gene family, and reads without a unique V-gene family were excluded. To address suspected cross-contamination and a sequencing artifact, a later analysis removed a few hundred highly shared, low-generation-probability nucleotide sequences. A later analysis calculated a clonal expansion index for each public chain from normalized within-repertoire ranks of inferred template counts. In a later analysis, generation probabilities were computed using a VDJ recombination model fitted to out-of-frame rearrangements, and the results were checked against IGoR. A later analysis scored TCR-TCR, TCR-HLA and TCR-CMV co-occurrence with hypergeometric tests, applying a repertoire-size bias correction to TCR pairs. A later analysis estimated false discovery rates by permuting HLA or CMV assignments 20 times. In a later analysis, co-occurring TCRs were grouped using DBSCAN, and TCRdist sequence similarity was added for clustering within HLA-allele-positive subsets. Repertoires with fewer than 30,000 or more than 120,000 public chains were left out of co-occurrence clustering, as were about 5 repertoires with anomalous nucleotide sharing. TCRdb provides this immuneACCESS table in a form limited to in-frame rearrangements. Some clones are lacking; in checked studies, under half of them reflect an unresolved V gene, and why the rest are absent is not known. V and J calls and clone size are given by that table; D and trimming were obtained from the DNA. The sample table lists under 300,000 clones, approximately 80% of them with a count of one. The biggest ten clones account for about 7.5% of the sample.

These data are taken from a study of cytomegalovirus exposure and HLA in healthy donors listed by TCRdb under 2017. For context, the study as a whole: An earlier analysis of about 530 of the donors reported 276 Gb of sequence data and some 110 million unique TCR beta sequences obtained from approximately 180 million T cells. Roughly 300 gigabases of sequencing data and around 88 million unique TCR sequences made up an early release that covered around 640 HLA-typed donors. Among the roughly 380 genotyped donors, approximately 81% belonged to the genetic ancestry cluster associated with self-reported Caucasian donors. The study was designed to test whether signatures of past pathogen exposure could be identified by cataloging public T cell receptors. Using immunosequencing, the study profiled T cell repertoires from 666 subjects and related those repertoires to cytomegalovirus serostatus. Along with the approximately 600-subject first cohort, a separate validation cohort of over 90 different subjects was used. To predict cytomegalovirus infection status, the study brought together high-throughput TCR immunosequencing, statistical association of individual TCRs with disease status, and machine learning. A later analysis re-analyzed previously published TCR beta repertoires from roughly 630 donors and added high-resolution HLA genotyping to study TCR occurrence patterns. Rather than using new phenotypic data, the later analysis identified candidate immune exposures from TCR beta sequences and from how often those sequences occurred across donors. To decide whether each TCR beta V gene segment behaved as functional or pseudogenic, an earlier analysis of several hundred of the donors relied on high-throughput TCR beta sequencing. Donor age, sex, ethnicity and CMV serostatus were compiled alongside the repertoire data. In a later genetic analysis, genome-wide SNP genotypes for about 60% of the 666 donors were used, and that subset was treated as a discovery cohort. Every discovery cohort repertoire had been produced on one sequencing platform. Both class I and class II loci were covered by HLA typing, at four-digit resolution. Typing coverage varied by locus: roughly 620-630 donors for A, B, C, DRB1 and DQB1; more than 500 for DQA1; around 570 for DPA1; around 450 for DPB1. Several DR-DQ haplotypes were treated as single units for association and clustering because of strong linkage in the cohort. Among some 400 genotyped donors of the cohort, an average of about 220,000 unique TCR beta nucleotide sequences was sequenced per donor, of which 15% to 20% were non-productive. Beyond this particular receptor, the publication reports: The presence/absence analyses assumed that sequencing depth was roughly uniform across donors, and that assumption may not be true. Most TCR sequences were seen in very few donors, while some public TCRs were found in many individuals. Immune exposure information for the cohort was limited to CMV serostatus. A later analysis found that TCR association rates varied across HLA loci, with DRB1 alleles showing the most associated TCRs and HLA-C alleles the fewest. Correlated functional status among segregating V segments might be attributable to linkage disequilibrium, but an unknown experimental factor could not be ruled out. This cohort had only TCR beta chains sequenced, and the lack of alpha or paired-chain data limited which features could be detected. In a later analysis, HLA-associated TCR beta chains were found to be more clonally expanded and to have lower generation probabilities than equally common non-associated chains. A later analysis reported that several top co-occurrence clusters appeared linked to parvovirus B19, influenza, CMV and Epstein-Barr virus. The 87-base-pair reads could not distinguish some IMGT-functional V segments, including TRBV6-2 and TRBV6-3, so those segments were excluded. Strong co-occurrence of HLA alleles, especially DR and DQ, made assigning TCR associations to individual alleles difficult. Roughly 15 rarely observed V segments, including chromosome 9 orphons, were excluded from the earlier analysis of some 590 of the donors because counts were too low. A group of highly shared sequence variants was considered likely to be a technical artifact of the sequencing pipeline. A total of about 180 TCR beta chains were listed by the study as associated with cytomegalovirus. The classifier was reported to diagnose cytomegalovirus status with high specificity and sensitivity in both the original cohort and the validation cohort. Because HLA typing was unavailable for some donors at each locus, only the typed subset was used in association tests. According to a later analysis, most CMV-associated TCR beta chains appeared to be HLA-restricted, and the HLA associations seemed to be driven largely by CMV exposure. In an earlier analysis of around 600 of the donors, most TCR beta V segments appeared in productive rearrangements about 87% or about 30% of the time, broadly matching IMGT annotations. According to the authors, the approach could potentially be generalized to other disease states and immunological phenotypes. Three of the identified cytomegalovirus-associated TCR beta chains were confirmed in vitro to be specific for cytomegalovirus antigens. Compared with the approximately 720-donor mean, donors in an Asian-associated ancestry cluster had fewer N-insertions in productive TCRs, according to a later genetic analysis. A later genetic analysis associated a missense DCLRE1C variant with V-gene and J-gene trimming of TCR beta chains, and an independent cohort replicated the association. Specific HLA alleles were associated with some 15,000 TCR beta sequences at a false discovery rate of 0.05 in a later analysis. A further reported finding was that TCR beta sequences accurately predicted the HLA-A and HLA-B alleles for most subjects in the first cohort.

This chain joins TRBV9 to TRBJ2-3, with 7 bases aligning to TRBD1. The origin of this receptor is a woman aged 55-69 years in good health and CMV-seropositive. The sequencing sample was made of PBMCs. The CDR3 is CASSVSLQGMGDTQYF. The DNA sequence reads TGTGCCAGCAGCGTATCCCTACAGGGGATGGGAGATACGCAGTATTTT.